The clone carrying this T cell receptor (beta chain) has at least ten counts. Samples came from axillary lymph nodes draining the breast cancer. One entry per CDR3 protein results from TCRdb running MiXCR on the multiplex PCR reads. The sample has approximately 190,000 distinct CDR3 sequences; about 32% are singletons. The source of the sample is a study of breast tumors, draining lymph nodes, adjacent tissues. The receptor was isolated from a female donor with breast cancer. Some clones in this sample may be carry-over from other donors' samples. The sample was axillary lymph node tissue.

CDR3 in amino acids: CASSESEGETQYF. Written as DNA, the CDR3 is TGTGCCAGCAGTGAATCTGAGGGTGAGACCCAGTACTTC. The chain is built from TRBV25-1 and TRBJ2-5, with D tentatively TRBD2 (5 bases). Per the germline V gene, CDR1 is MGHDK and CDR2 is SYGVNS. This CDR3 comprises 13 residues. Deletions cut 1 base from V and 5 bases from J, with 8 bases between. The whole variable domain, filled in from reference TRBV25-1 and TRBJ2-5, reads EADIYQTPRYLVIGTGKKITLECSQTMGHDKMYWYQQDPGMELHLIHYSYGVNSTEKGDLSSESTVSRIRTEHFPLTLESARPSHTSQYLCASSESEGETQYFGPGTRLLVL.